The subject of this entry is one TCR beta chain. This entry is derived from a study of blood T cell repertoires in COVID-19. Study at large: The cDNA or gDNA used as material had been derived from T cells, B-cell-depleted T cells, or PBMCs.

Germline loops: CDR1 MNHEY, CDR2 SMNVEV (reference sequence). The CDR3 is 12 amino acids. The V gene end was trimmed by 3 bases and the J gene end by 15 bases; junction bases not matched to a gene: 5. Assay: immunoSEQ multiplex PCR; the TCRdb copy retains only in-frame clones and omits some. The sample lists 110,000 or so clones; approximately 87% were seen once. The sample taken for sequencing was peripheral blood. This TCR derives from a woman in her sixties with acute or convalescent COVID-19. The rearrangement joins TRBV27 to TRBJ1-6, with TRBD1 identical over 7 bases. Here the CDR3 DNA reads TGTGCCAGCAGTTTCCTCGGGACAGTCCTCCACTTT. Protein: CASSFLGTVLHF.